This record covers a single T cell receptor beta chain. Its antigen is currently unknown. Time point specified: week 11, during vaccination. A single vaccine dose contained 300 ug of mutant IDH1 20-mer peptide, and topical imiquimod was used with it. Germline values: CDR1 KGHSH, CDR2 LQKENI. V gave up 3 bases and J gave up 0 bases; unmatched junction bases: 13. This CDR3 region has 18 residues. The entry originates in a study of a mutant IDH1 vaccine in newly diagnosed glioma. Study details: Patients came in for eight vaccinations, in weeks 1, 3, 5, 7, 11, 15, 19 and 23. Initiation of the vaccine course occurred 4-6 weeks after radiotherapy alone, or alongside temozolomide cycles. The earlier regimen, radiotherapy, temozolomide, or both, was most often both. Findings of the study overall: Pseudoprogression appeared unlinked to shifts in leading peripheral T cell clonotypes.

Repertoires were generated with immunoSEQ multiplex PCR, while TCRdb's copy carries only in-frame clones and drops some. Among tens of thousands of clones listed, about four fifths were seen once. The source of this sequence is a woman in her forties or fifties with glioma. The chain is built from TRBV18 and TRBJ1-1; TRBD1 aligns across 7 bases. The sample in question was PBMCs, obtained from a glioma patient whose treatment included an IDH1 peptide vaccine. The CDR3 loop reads CASSPRGRGGIMNTEAFF. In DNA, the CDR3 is TGTGCCAGCTCACCCAGGGGGAGGGGGGGGATCATGAACACTGAAGCTTTCTTT. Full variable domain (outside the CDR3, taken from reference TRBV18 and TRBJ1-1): NAGVMQNPRHLVRRRGQEARLRCSPMKGHSHVYWYRQLPEEGLKFMVYLQKENIIDESGMPKERFSAEFPKEGPSILRIQQVVRGDSAAYFCASSPRGRGGIMNTEAFFGQGTRLTVV.